This T cell receptor (beta chain) emerged from a study of T cells in Graves' hyperthyroidism and ophthalmopathy. Study at large: Sampling of peripheral blood happened at initial diagnosis, prior to any treatment.

This clonotype was recorded at least ten times. Its antigen is as yet unknown. Findings and caveats of the study: The model identified upcoming ophthalmopathy a median roughly 6 months ahead of onset.

Patients aged 18 to 65 had newly diagnosed hyperthyroidism that had lasted under 2 months. Amplification yielded TCR beta CDR3 regions, with RNA transcripts as the source. During a first-round RT-PCR of the TCR CDR3, the HTBI primer set was used. TCRdb independently ran MiXCR on the multiplex PCR reads; one entry per CDR3 protein. The sample carries about 290,000 distinct CDR3 sequences, around 13% recorded once. CDR1 is DFQATT, CDR2 SNEGSKA, per germline (reference sequence). This CDR3 is 14 amino acids long. V gave up 5 bases and J gave up 4 bases; unmatched junction bases: 7. This clonotype originated in a woman aged 40-49 years with Graves' hyperthyroidism. The genes are TRBV20-1 and TRBJ1-2; the match to TRBD1 covers 10 bases. Material for sequencing was blood. CDR3: CSAPGTGDGYGYTF. In DNA form, the CDR3 reads TGCAGTGCTCCCGGGACAGGGGACGGCTATGGCTACACCTTC.